These 14 T cell receptor beta chains originate from one sample sequenced in a study of T cell responses to AZD1222 COVID-19 vaccine (dated by TCRdb to the early 2020s). Library method: the immunoSEQ multiplex PCR assay. The immuneACCESS repertoire file appears here via TCRdb, limited to in-frame rearrangements. These files lack a portion of the clones; in checked studies, under half of the deficit traces to unresolved V genes, and the cause of the others is not known. In all, the sample holds approximately 99,000 clones, and roughly 84% of those were seen once. The ten largest clones take up 3% to 3.5% of the sample. The time point label, read with the paper, signifies: baseline before first vaccination. The sample in question was peripheral blood, obtained on day 0 of AZD1222 vaccination. These receptors were collected from an adult in good health.

The chain has TRBV7-2 and TRBJ1-2; no definite D call. Germline-derived CDR1 and CDR2 are SGHTA and FQGNSA. Trimming pared 4 bases from V and 2 bases from J, leaving 11 bases between. The CDR3 has 14 amino acids. CDR3 sequence (DNA): TGTGCCAGCAGCTCGGACGCAGTAAACTATGGCTACACCTTC. Its protein product is CASSSDAVNYGYTF.

This clone came up a few times. The V gene is TRBV7-8, the J gene TRBJ1-2, with D perhaps matching TRBD1 (5 bases). This CDR3 contains 15 residues. Germline CDR1 is SGHVS and CDR2 is FQNEAQ. Trimming left V 5 bases short and J 2 bases short, with 15 bases between. The CDR3 bases are TGTGCCAGCAGCACCGCCTCCCGGGACAACTATGGCTACACCTTC. Encoded protein: CASSTASRDNYGYTF.

J is TRBJ1-5 and V is TRBV28, with 7 positions matching TRBD1. V shed 6 bases and J 2 bases; nucleotides not matched to a gene: 13. CDR1 is MDHEN, CDR2 SYDVKM, per germline. CDR3 length equals 17 residues. This CDR3 is CASSAFPGGMGNQPQHF. Written as DNA, the CDR3 is TGTGCCAGCAGCGCGTTTCCAGGGGGAATGGGCAATCAGCCCCAGCATTTT.

The V and J genes are TRBV9 and TRBJ1-1; 9 bases map to TRBD1. The V gene end was trimmed by 4 bases and the J gene end by 4 bases; junction bases not matched to a gene: 8. The CDR3 sequence is 15 residues long. Germline V gives CDR1 SGDLS, CDR2 YYNGEE. The chain's CDR3 is CASSPRQTGGTEAFF. For the CDR3, the DNA is TGTGCCAGCAGCCCTCGCCAGACAGGGGGCACTGAAGCTTTCTTT.

To note about this clone: Sequence at one end of the junction differs from germline and may be a read error. The rearrangement links TRBV2 to TRBJ2-2, with D perhaps given as TRBD1 or TRBD2 (5 bases each). The CDR3 covers 19 residues. Germline lookup yields CDR1 SNHLY and CDR2 FYNNEI. This chain's CDR3 is CASSEAGVWGPTKTGELFF. The CDR3 nucleotides read TGTGCCAGCAGTGAAGCGGGGGTCTGGGGCCCCACGAAGACCGGGGAGCTGTTTTTT.

The chain combines TRBV6-5 with TRBJ1-5; the D gene is possibly TRBD1 (6 bases). This CDR3 contains 16 residues. Trimming removed 4 bases at V and 0 bases at J, with 13 bases between. From germline, CDR1 is MNHEY and CDR2 SVGAGI. CDR3 nucleotide sequence: TGTGCCAGCAGTTCCGGGGCGACAGGTAGCAATCAGCCCCAGCATTTT. As protein: CASSSGATGSNQPQHF.

V usage is TRBV19 and J usage is TRBJ1-1, with D possibly matching TRBD1 (6 bases). The CDR3 is 15 residues long. CDR1 is LNHDA, CDR2 SQIVND, per germline (reference sequence). Trimming shortened V by 3 bases and J by 2 bases, and 13 bases separated the two germline ends. As DNA, the CDR3 is TGTGCCAGTAGTATGGCCCGGACAGCAAACACTGAAGCTTTCTTT. Protein product: CASSMARTANTEAFF.

This clone was seen once. The chain combines TRBV28 with TRBJ1-4; D gene unclear. V gave up 6 bases and J gave up 0 bases, with 11 bases separating them. The CDR3 sequence is 15 residues long. Germline loops: CDR1 MDHEN, CDR2 SYDVKM. For the CDR3, the DNA is TGTGCCAGCAGGTCCCCTGGCGCAACTAATGAAAAACTGTTTTTT. Its protein is CASRSPGATNEKLFF.

The rearrangement links TRBV2 to TRBJ2-2; D ambiguous. The CDR3 runs to 14 residues. Deletions cut 8 bases from V and 7 bases from J, with 17 bases between. Germline values: CDR1 SNHLY, CDR2 FYNNEI. The CDR3 DNA follows: TGTGCCAGCCTCCGGACCCAATTAGACGGGGAGCTGTTTTTT. Amino acids: CASLRTQLDGELFF.

V is TRBV5-8 and J is TRBJ1-5; 8 bases fit TRBD1. This CDR3 is 16 amino acids long. The junction had 17 bases not matched to a gene; V was cut back by 8 bases and J by 7 bases. The germline V gene encodes CDR1 SGHTS and CDR2 YDEGEE. The CDR3 here is CAREGRGRDQSQPQHF. The CDR3 nucleotides are TGTGCCAGGGAAGGCAGGGGGCGCGATCAATCACAGCCCCAGCATTTT. Together with reference TRBV5-8 and TRBJ1-5, the CDR3 gives the full variable domain: EAGVTQSPTHLIKTRGQQATLRCSPISGHTSVYWYQQALGLGLQFLLWYDEGEERNRGNFPPRFSGRQFPNYSSELNVNALELEDSALYLCAREGRGRDQSQPQHFGDGTRLSIL.

V usage is TRBV5-5 and J usage is TRBJ2-7; a weak D match, TRBD2 (5 bases). CDR1 is SGHKS and CDR2 is YYEKEE in the germline V gene (reference sequence). V was pared by 2 bases and J by 2 bases, with 17 bases between. The CDR3 length is 16 residues. CDR3 amino acids: CASSFLALGFPYEQYF. CDR3 in DNA: TGTGCCAGCAGCTTTCTAGCTCTGGGGTTCCCCTACGAGCAGTACTTC.

CDR3 sequence (DNA): TGTGCCAGCAGTTCTCCAGCGGGGGGTCCCACCGGGGAGCTGTTTTTT. It translates to CASSSPAGGPTGELFF. The chain joins TRBV6-6 to TRBJ2-2; TRBD2 matches at 9 bases. This CDR3 is 16 amino acids long. Trimming took 4 bases from V and 4 from J; bases not matched to a gene: 7. The germline CDR1 and CDR2 sequences are MNHNY and SVGAGI (reference sequence).

The chain employs TRBV18 and TRBJ2-3; TRBD2 is a possible D gene (6 bases). CDR3 size: 16 residues. Germline V CDR1 and CDR2: KGHSH, LQKENI. The V and J ends lost 3 bases and 2 bases respectively, with 15 bases between them. Here the CDR3 reads CASSPKEGRATDTQYF. CDR3 in DNA: TGTGCCAGCTCACCTAAGGAGGGGAGAGCCACAGATACGCAGTATTTT.

This clone has just one count. CDR3 DNA: TGTGCCAGCAGTCCCCTAGGGACGGCTAATCAGCCCCAGCATTTT. This gives the protein CASSPLGTANQPQHF. The genes are TRBV28 and TRBJ1-5, with D perhaps TRBD1 (5 bases). The CDR3 covers 15 residues. Germline CDR1 and CDR2: MDHEN and SYDVKM. Trimming took off 5 bases at V and 4 bases at J, with 15 bases between the two ends.